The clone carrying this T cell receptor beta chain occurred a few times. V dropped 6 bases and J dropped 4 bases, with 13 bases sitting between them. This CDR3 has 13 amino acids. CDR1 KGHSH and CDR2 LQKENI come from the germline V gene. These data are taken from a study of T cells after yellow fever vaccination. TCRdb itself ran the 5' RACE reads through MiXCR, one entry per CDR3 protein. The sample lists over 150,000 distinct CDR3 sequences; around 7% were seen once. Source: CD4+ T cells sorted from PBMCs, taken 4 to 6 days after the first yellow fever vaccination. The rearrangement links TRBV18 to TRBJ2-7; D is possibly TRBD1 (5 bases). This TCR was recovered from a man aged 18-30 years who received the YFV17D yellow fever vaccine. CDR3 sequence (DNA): TGTGCCAGCTCGGACCGTGACAGTTACGAGCAGTACTTC. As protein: CASSDRDSYEQYF.